This is a list of T cell receptor beta chains from one sample in a study of blood T cell repertoires in COVID-19. The table came from immunoSEQ multiplex PCR; TCRdb's copy has only in-frame clones and leaves some out. The sample contains roughly 230,000 clones, around 83% of which appear only once. Material: PBMCs or T cells enriched from blood (not recorded which). These receptor sequences come from a woman aged 45-60 years who had been exposed to COVID-19. Both conserved end residues are part of each CDR3. The order of the fields is CDR3 DNA, CDR3 protein, V gene, clone size, J gene, D gene. A D gene is named only where the DNA matches it firmly. Clone size appears in some rows only: once, few, many, or a class for an expanded clone.

TGTGCCAGCAGTCTACCACAGGTGCGGGAGCAGTTCTTC | CASSLPQVREQFF | TRBV28 | once | TRBJ2-1 | -
TGTGCCAGCAGCTTTGCAGGGAACGAGCAGTACTTC | CASSFAGNEQYF | TRBV7-9 | - | TRBJ2-7 | -
TGTGCCAGCAGCTCAGGGGAGATGAACACTGAAGCTTTCTTT | CASSSGEMNTEAFF | TRBV11-2 | - | TRBJ1-1 | -
TGTGCCAGCAGCTTGGAAACGGGACAAACAGTGACATACACCTTC | CASSLETGQTVTYTF | TRBV5-4 | - | TRBJ1-2 | -
TGTGCCATTGCGGACAGGGGGGATCAGCCCCAGCATTTT | CAIADRGDQPQHF | TRBV19 | - | TRBJ1-5 | TRBD1
TGTGCCAGTAGCCCGGACAGATACGAGCAGTACTTC | CASSPDRYEQYF | TRBV19 | - | TRBJ2-7 | -
TGTGCCATCAGTGAACGGGGACTAGGGTGGTACGAGCAGTACTTC | CAISERGLGWYEQYF | TRBV10-3 | - | TRBJ2-7 | TRBD2
TGTGCCTGGAGACCAGGGGGCTTGTATGGCTACACCTTC | CAWRPGGLYGYTF | TRBV30 | - | TRBJ1-2 | TRBD1
TGCGCCAGCAGCTTTACAGGGGGCTATGTCGGGGAGCTGTTTTTT | CASSFTGGYVGELFF | TRBV5-1 | - | TRBJ2-2 | TRBD1
TGTGCCAGCAGTTGGGCACTGACAGGGGAGTATGGCTACACCTTC | CASSWALTGEYGYTF | TRBV6-5 | - | TRBJ1-2 | TRBD1
TGTGCCAGCAGCGCCTATTGGACGGAAGGGGAACAGTACTTC | CASSAYWTEGEQYF | TRBV9 | - | TRBJ2-7 | -
TGTGCCAGCAGCTTGGGACAGGCTAGCAATCAGCCCCAGCATTTT | CASSLGQASNQPQHF | TRBV5-6 | - | TRBJ1-5 | -
TGTGCCAGCAGCCAAGAACTCGGTTACGAGCAGTACTTC | CASSQELGYEQYF | TRBV3-1/TRBV3-2 | - | TRBJ2-7 | -
TGTGCCAGCAGCTCTTCAGGTCGTTACTATGGCTACACCTTC | CASSSSGRYYGYTF | TRBV5-6 | - | TRBJ1-2 | -
TGTGCCACCAGCAGAGATTGGATCGGACAGGGGAGGTCTAAAAACATTCAGTACTTC | CATSRDWIGQGRSKNIQYF | TRBV15 | - | TRBJ2-4 | TRBD1
TGTGCCAGTGCCTACCAAGGAGATTCACCCCTCCACTTT | CASAYQGDSPLHF | TRBV19 | - | TRBJ1-6 | -
TGTGCCTGGAGTGTACAAGCGGGGAGCACAGATACGCAGTATTTT | CAWSVQAGSTDTQYF | TRBV30 | - | TRBJ2-3 | TRBD2
TGTGCCAGCAGCTTTATAGCGGGGGCCATACTTGTGTACAATGAGCAGTTCTTC | CASSFIAGAILVYNEQFF | TRBV7-9 | - | TRBJ2-1 | TRBD2
TGCGCCAGCAGCCAAGATCCGGGACTCACCTACGAGCAGTACTTC | CASSQDPGLTYEQYF | TRBV4-3 | once | TRBJ2-7 | -
TGTGCCAGTAGACCTGACAGGGGGGCCACTGAAGCTTTCTTT | CASRPDRGATEAFF | TRBV19 | once | TRBJ1-1 | TRBD1
TGTGCCAGCAGCCAAGAACCGGGACAGGGTTCCAATGGCTACACCTTC | CASSQEPGQGSNGYTF | TRBV3-1/TRBV3-2 | - | TRBJ1-2 | TRBD1
TGTGCCAGAACAACTGGGGCGCGGATCAGCACAGATACGCAGTATTTT | CARTTGARISTDTQYF | TRBV21-1 | - | TRBJ2-3 | -
TGCGCCAGCAGTCCTGGACAGCGCTTCCAAGAGACCCAGTACTTC | CASSPGQRFQETQYF | TRBV5-1 | - | TRBJ2-5 | -
TGTGCCAGCAGCTTGTCGATCCCCGGGAGTTCTAATGAAAAACTGTTTTTT | CASSLSIPGSSNEKLFF | TRBV5-5 | once | TRBJ1-4 | -
TGTGCCATCTCGACAGATTTGAACACTGAAGCTTTCTTT | CAISTDLNTEAFF | TRBV10-3 | - | TRBJ1-1 | -
TGTGCCAGCAGCTTAATACCTAGCGACCAAGAGACCCAGTACTTC | CASSLIPSDQETQYF | TRBV7-9 | few | TRBJ2-5 | -
TGTGCCAGCAGTGCCTCCGGGACGGGAGACGAGCAGTACTTC | CASSASGTGDEQYF | TRBV6-1 | - | TRBJ2-7 | -
TGCGCCAGCAGCTCCGGGACCTACGAGCAGTACTTC | CASSSGTYEQYF | TRBV5-1 | - | TRBJ2-7 | -
TGTGCCAGCAGCGCCCCAGACTATCAGCCCCAGCATTTT | CASSAPDYQPQHF | TRBV7-2 | - | TRBJ1-5 | -
TGTGCTAGTGGCCCTCCGGGGGGGGCGTTTGGCTACACCTTC | CASGPPGGAFGYTF | TRBV12-5 | - | TRBJ1-2 | -
TGTGCCAGCAGTACCAGCGGGGGGGGTAATAATGAGCAGTTCTTC | CASSTSGGGNNEQFF | TRBV6-4 | - | TRBJ2-1 | TRBD2
TGTGCCAGCATCCCTGGACAGGGGAATGAAGCTTTCTTT | CASIPGQGNEAFF | TRBV2 | - | TRBJ1-1 | TRBD1
TGTGCCAGCAGCTTGGTGTACAGGACCAATGAGCAGTTCTTC | CASSLVYRTNEQFF | TRBV5-5 | - | TRBJ2-1 | -
TGTGCCAGCAGTTACCCTGGGACAGGGGGCAAAAACATTCAGTACTTC | CASSYPGTGGKNIQYF | TRBV6-5 | - | TRBJ2-4 | TRBD1
TGTGCCACCAGTGATTTAGGGAGGGCAGATACGCAGTATTTT | CATSDLGRADTQYF | TRBV24-1 | - | TRBJ2-3 | TRBD2
TGTGCTTGGGACAGTTTCAACACTGAAGCTTTCTTT | CAWDSFNTEAFF | TRBV5-4 | once | TRBJ1-1 | TRBD1